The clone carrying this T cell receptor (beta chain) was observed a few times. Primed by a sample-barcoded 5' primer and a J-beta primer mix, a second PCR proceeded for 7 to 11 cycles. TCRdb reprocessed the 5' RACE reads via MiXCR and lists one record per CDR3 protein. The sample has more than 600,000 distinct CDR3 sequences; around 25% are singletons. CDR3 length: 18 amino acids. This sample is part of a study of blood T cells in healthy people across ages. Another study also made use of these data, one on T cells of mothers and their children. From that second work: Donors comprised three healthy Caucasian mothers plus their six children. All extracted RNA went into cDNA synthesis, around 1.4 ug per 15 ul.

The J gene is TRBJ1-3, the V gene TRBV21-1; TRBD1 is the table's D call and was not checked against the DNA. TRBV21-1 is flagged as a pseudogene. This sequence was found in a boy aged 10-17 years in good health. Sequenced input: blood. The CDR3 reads CASSTRGQVLTGGNTIYF. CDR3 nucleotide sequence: TGTGCCAGCAGCACCCGGGGACAGGTCCTTACAGGTGGAAACACCATATATTTT.